This T cell receptor (beta chain) was observed in a study of T cell responses to AZD1222 COVID-19 vaccine. A note on this clone: The antigen remains unidentified.

General study results and limits: Dominant at 160-218 and 743-854, vaccine-associated CD4 TCRs also spanned spike.

Produced via immunoSEQ multiplex PCR; TCRdb's table is partial and in-frame only. The data contain roughly 180,000 clones, 75% to 95% of them singletons. CDR3 length equals 15 residues. The germline gives CDR1 SGHTS, CDR2 YDEGEE. J lost 3 bases, V lost 0 bases, and 3 bases had no gene match. The material sequenced was peripheral blood, taken on day 0 of AZD1222 vaccination. The clonotype originates from an adult in good health. V gene TRBV5-8 combines with J gene TRBJ2-3; 8 bases line up with TRBD2. CDR3 protein: CASSLGAGGTDTQYF. The CDR3 nucleotides are TGTGCCAGCAGCTTGGGTGCGGGGGGAACAGATACGCAGTATTTT. The entire variable domain, with the rest obtained from reference TRBV5-8 and TRBJ2-3, is as follows: EAGVTQSPTHLIKTRGQQATLRCSPISGHTSVYWYQQALGLGLQFLLWYDEGEERNRGNFPPRFSGRQFPNYSSELNVNALELEDSALYLCASSLGAGGTDTQYFGPGTRLTVL.